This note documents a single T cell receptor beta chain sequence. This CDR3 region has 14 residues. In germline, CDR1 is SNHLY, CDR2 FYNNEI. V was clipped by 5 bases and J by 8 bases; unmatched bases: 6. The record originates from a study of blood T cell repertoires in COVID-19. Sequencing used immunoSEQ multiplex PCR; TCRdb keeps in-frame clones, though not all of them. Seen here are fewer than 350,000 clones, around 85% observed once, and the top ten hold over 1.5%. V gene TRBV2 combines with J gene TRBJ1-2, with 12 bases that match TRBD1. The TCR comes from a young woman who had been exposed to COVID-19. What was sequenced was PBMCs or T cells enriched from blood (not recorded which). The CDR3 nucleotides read TGTGCCAGCAGTCCGGGACAGGGGGCGCGAGGCTACACCTTC. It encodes CASSPGQGARGYTF.